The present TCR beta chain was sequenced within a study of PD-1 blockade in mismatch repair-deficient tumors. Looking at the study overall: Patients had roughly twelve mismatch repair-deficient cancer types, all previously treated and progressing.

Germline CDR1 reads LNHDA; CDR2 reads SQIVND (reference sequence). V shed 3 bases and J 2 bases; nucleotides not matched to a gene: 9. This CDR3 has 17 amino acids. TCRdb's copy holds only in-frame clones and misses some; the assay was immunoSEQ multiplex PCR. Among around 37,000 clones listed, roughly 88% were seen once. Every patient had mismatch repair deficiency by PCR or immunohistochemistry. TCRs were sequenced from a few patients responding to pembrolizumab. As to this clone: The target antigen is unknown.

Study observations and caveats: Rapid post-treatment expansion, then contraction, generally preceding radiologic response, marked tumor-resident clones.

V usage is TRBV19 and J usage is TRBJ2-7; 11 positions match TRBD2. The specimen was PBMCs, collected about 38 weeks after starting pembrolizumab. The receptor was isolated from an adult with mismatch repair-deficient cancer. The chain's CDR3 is CASSMGRTSGLTYEQYF. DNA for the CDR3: TGTGCCAGTAGTATGGGCCGGACTAGCGGGCTCACCTACGAGCAGTACTTC. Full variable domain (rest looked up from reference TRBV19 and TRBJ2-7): DGGITQSPKYLFRKEGQNVTLSCEQNLNHDAMYWYRQDPGQGLRLIYYSQIVNDFQKGDIAEGYSVSREKKESFPLTVTSAQKNPTAFYLCASSMGRTSGLTYEQYFGPGTRLTVT.